This T cell receptor (beta chain) comes out of a study of T cells in Graves' hyperthyroidism and ophthalmopathy. The CDR3 runs to 14 residues. Germline V gene lookup returns CDR1 MNHNY and CDR2 SVGAGI (reference sequence). V gave up 2 bases and J gave up 1 base, with 8 bases separating them. About this clonotype itself: What it recognizes is unknown.

No progression to ophthalmopathy during 18 months of follow-up defined stable disease. The patients, who ranged from 18 to 65 in age, presented with newly diagnosed hyperthyroidism lasting under 2 months. Diagnoses used clinical symptoms, serum thyroxine and TRAb, thyroid ultrasound and orbital computed tomography. What was amplified from RNA transcripts were TCR beta CDR3 regions. With the HTBI primer set, the TCR CDR3 went through a first round of RT-PCR. TCRdb recomputed calls from the multiplex PCR reads with MiXCR, one row per CDR3 protein. The sample yields under 700,000 distinct CDR3 sequences, about 43% seen once. Study results and caveats: A 13 V-J model separated ophthalmopathy from stable hyperthyroidism.

Sample: peripheral blood or thyroid tissue (not recorded which). V and J are TRBV6-6 and TRBJ2-5; D is uncertain. This receptor was obtained from a woman aged 18 to 35 with Graves' hyperthyroidism. In nucleotides, the CDR3 is TGTGCCAGCAGTTACGGACCATCCCAAGAGACCCAGTACTTC. Protein product: CASSYGPSQETQYF.